The 2 T cell receptor beta chains below were found in one sample sequenced in a study of blood T cell repertoires in COVID-19. This table comes from immunoSEQ multiplex PCR, and its TCRdb copy is limited to in-frame clones, with some not included. The table lists 250,000 to 350,000 clones, about 85% of them singletons, with 2% to 3% in the top ten. The sample taken for sequencing was PBMCs or T cells enriched from blood (not recorded which). The receptors shown here come from a woman aged 45-59 years who had recovered from COVID-19.

CDR3 residues: CASPQGLGYTF. The CDR3 nucleotides are TGTGCCAGTCCCCAGGGTCTGGGCTACACCTTC. The V call is TRBV28, the J call TRBJ1-2; TRBD1 might be the D (5 bases). The germline V and J ends were trimmed by 9 bases and 8 bases, with 13 bases remaining between them. CDR3 length: 11 amino acids. CDR1 MDHEN and CDR2 SYDVKM come from the germline V gene.

This clone appeared once. The chain employs TRBV2 and TRBJ1-6; 7 bases are shared with TRBD1. Trimming removed 5 bases from V and 9 bases from J; junction bases left unmatched: 10. The CDR3 has 15 residues. Germline CDR1 reads SNHLY; CDR2 reads FYNNEI. The CDR3 loop reads CASSRATGRISPLHF. CDR3 sequence (DNA): TGTGCCAGCAGTAGGGCGACAGGGAGGATTTCACCCCTCCACTTT. Supplemented by reference TRBV2 and TRBJ1-6, the full variable domain reads EPEVTQTPSHQVTQMGQEVILRCVPISNHLYFYWYRQILGQKVEFLVSFYNNEISEKSEIFDDQFSVERPDGSNFTLKIRSTKLEDSAMYFCASSRATGRISPLHFGNGTRLTVT.